This T cell receptor (beta chain) appears in the sequencing data of a study of blood T cell repertoires in COVID-19 (dated by TCRdb to 2020 to 2021). Background on the whole study: The collaborator samples originated in the United States, Italy and Spain and spanned the acute and convalescent phases of COVID-19. The prospective study material was composed of cDNA or gDNA derived from T cells, B-cell-depleted T cells, or PBMCs. Subjects who had been exposed to COVID-19, were actively infected with it, or had recovered from it provided the deeply sampled blood TCRbeta repertoires that made up the dataset. The repertoires were released in a freely available public database meant as a resource for research on the immune response to SARS-CoV-2. Samples came from the ongoing ImmuneRACE study (first 160 participants) plus 1,254 subjects from 6 global collaborators. A de-identified subject ID, COVID-19 status, age in years and sex were almost always included in the sample metadata. Where HLA class I and class II types were available, the types were taken from metadata supplied by the sample provider, not from assay-based typing.

Concerning this clone itself: The target of this receptor is not known. The sample holds no much larger clone one base away, and base qualities are not on file.

TCRbeta CDR3 regions were amplified from genomic DNA by means of the immunoSEQ Assay, a bias-controlled multiplex PCR. In the original analysis: Nucleated cell counts per sample were estimated from amplification of reference gene primers within the assay. Sequence reads were collapsed and filtered to measure the absolute abundance of every unique TCRbeta CDR3 rearrangement. For each sample, productive Simpson clonality was calculated by taking the square root of Simpson's diversity index across productive rearrangements. TCRdb limited this immuneACCESS table to in-frame rearrangements with V and J called. A share of clones is missing; checked studies link under half to unresolved V genes, and the rest is unexplained. The DNA was the basis for D and trimming; V, J and clone size are from that table. In this sample the table shows over 250,000 clones, more than 75% of which occur a single time. Roughly 2.6% of the sample is held by the ten biggest clonotypes.

The trim is 3 bases for V and 1 base for J, with a gap of 15 bases between the germline ends. Including cysteine and phenylalanine, the CDR3 has 15 amino acids. Of the read, only the CDR3 DNA is kept; its 45 bases are in frame from base 1. The germline V gene (reference sequence) yields GTSNPN for CDR1 and SVGIG for CDR2. Participants in the prospective study were aged about 18 to 95 years, lived in 20 to 30 United States geographic areas, and enrolled through a virtual design. In the prospective study, cohorts were assigned on the basis of participant-reported clinical history obtained from a screening survey and a study questionnaire. For ImmuneRACE Cohort 3, a participant was defined as recovered based on two consecutive negative NP/OP PCR tests, clearance by a healthcare professional, or resolution of symptoms. Mobile phlebotomists in the prospective study collected whole blood, serum and a nasopharyngeal or oropharyngeal swab from every participant. Over a roughly 2-month period, participants in the prospective study had the option of providing additional blood draws and questionnaires. Blood samples from the prospective study were shipped frozen or at room temperature prior to DNA extraction.

The investigation overall reported the following: Clinical and demographic metadata were provided uncurated, with the amount varying by source and participant.

Sample: PBMCs or T cells enriched from blood (not recorded which). The clonotype was recovered from a man between 60 and 75 years old who had recovered from COVID-19. The V gene is TRBV30 and the J gene is TRBJ1-1; a confident D gene designation cannot be given. The CDR3 loop reads CAWSPGYSRNTEAFF. DNA sequence: TGTGCCTGGAGCCCCGGCTACAGTAGGAACACTGAAGCTTTCTTT.